This TCR beta chain was retrieved from a study of neoadjuvant nivolumab and ipilimumab in lung cancer. At the level of the study: Nivolumab 3 mg/kg was given days 1, 15 and 29, plus ipilimumab 1 mg/kg day 1 in combination.

This CDR3 spans 15 amino acids. Trimming removed 4 bases at V and 3 bases at J, with 10 bases between. Overall study findings and caveats: From pretherapy to surgery, tumor richness and clonality rose with dual therapy. Only a small number of samples underwent TCR sequencing.

On this clone: As yet, its antigen is unknown.

Method: immunoSEQ multiplex PCR; TCRdb's copy keeps in-frame clones and lacks some. The repertoire holds fewer than 25,000 clones, with roughly 84% as singletons. The V call is TRBV7-1, the J call TRBJ2-6; D not certain. TRBV7-1 is classed as an ORF, of uncertain function. The sample was peripheral blood, taken before neoadjuvant nivolumab, alone or with ipilimumab. This TCR was sampled from an adult with non-small cell lung cancer. CDR3 residues: CASSLSGFGANVLTF. The CDR3 nucleotides read TGTGCCAGCAGCTTAAGTGGATTTGGGGCCAACGTCCTGACTTTC.